This TCR beta chain was captured in a study of T cell repertoires in cytomegalovirus infection. One entry per CDR3 protein, called by TCRdb with MiXCR from the reads. The sample contains around 900,000 distinct CDR3 sequences, around 32% of which appear only once. This clonotype showed up just a few times. Antigen specificity is unknown. The specimen comprised cultured CD8+ T cells from PBMCs, sampled from culture after CMV antigen stimulation. This TCR came from a human donor in good health (CMV status not recorded). Some clones in this sample may be carry-over from other donors' samples.

The CDR3 reads CASSIRATYEQYF. The CDR3 nucleotides are TGTGCCAGTAGTATACGAGCTACCTACGAGCAGTACTTC. The rearrangement joins TRBV19 to TRBJ2-7, with D unresolved. The V gene lost 2 bases and the J gene lost 2 bases, with 7 bases spanning the gap. Germline loops: CDR1 LNHDA, CDR2 SQIVND (reference sequence). This CDR3 spans 13 amino acids.